These 26 T cell receptor beta chains were sequenced from one sample in a study of blood T cell repertoires in COVID-19. Only in-frame clones appear in the TCRdb table, and some are missing; sequencing was by immunoSEQ multiplex PCR. This sample yields 200,000 or so clones, of which approximately 80% are seen a single time; 7% to 8.5% belongs to the top ten. Sequenced material: PBMCs or T cells enriched from blood (not recorded which). These receptors were collected from a woman aged 40 to 50 with acute COVID-19.

This chain uses TRBV7-3 with TRBJ2-5; D is perhaps TRBD2 (5 bases). This CDR3 contains 14 residues. V was shortened by 2 bases and J by 5 bases, with 12 bases between the two germline ends. In germline, CDR1 is SGHTA, CDR2 FQGTGA. CDR3 protein: CASSLGLAAETQYF. CDR3 sequence (DNA): TGTGCCAGCAGCTTAGGGCTAGCTGCGGAGACCCAGTACTTC. The variable domain in full, with the rest retrieved from reference TRBV7-3 and TRBJ2-5, is GAGVSQTPSNKVTEKGKYVELRCDPISGHTALYWYRQSLGQGPEFLIYFQGTGAADDSGLPNDRFFAVRPEGSVSTLKIQRTERGDSAVYLCASSLGLAAETQYFGPGTRLLVL.

The V and J genes are TRBV7-9 and TRBJ1-4; D uncertain. The CDR3 runs 17 residues. V was clipped by 4 bases and J by 1 base, with 16 bases between them. CDR1 is SEHNR and CDR2 is FQNEAQ in the germline V gene (reference sequence). The CDR3 loop reads CASSSELARVTNEKLFF. Written as DNA, the CDR3 is TGTGCCAGCAGCTCAGAGCTCGCGAGGGTAACTAATGAAAAACTGTTTTTT.

The chain couples TRBV6-5 to TRBJ1-5, with D uncertain. Germline V CDR1 and CDR2: MNHEY, SVGAGI. The CDR3 runs 15 residues. Trimming cost V 4 bases and J 5 bases, with 15 bases left between them. The CDR3 DNA follows: TGTGCCAGCAGTTCGCAGGATCCACGACATCAGCCCCAGCATTTT. It encodes CASSSQDPRHQPQHF.

This clone was seen more than once but under ten times. This CDR3 reads CASTRGTVNPEAFF. The CDR3 DNA sequence: TGTGCCAGCACCAGGGGCACAGTAAATCCTGAAGCTTTCTTT. V gene TRBV6-6 combines with J gene TRBJ1-1; D possibly corresponds to TRBD1 (6 bases). Germline CDR1 is MNHNY and CDR2 is SVGAGI (reference sequence). The CDR3 is 14 amino acids. V was cut by 7 bases and J by 6 bases, with 18 bases left in between.

The J gene is TRBJ1-4, the V gene TRBV2; tentatively, D is TRBD1 (6 bases). The ends were cut back, 7 bases at V and 4 bases at J, with 16 bases in the middle. The CDR3 has 15 residues. Germline CDR1 reads SNHLY; CDR2 reads FYNNEI. CDR3 in amino acids: CASTRGTGSNEKLFF. The CDR3 region has the DNA TGTGCCAGCACCAGGGGCACCGGAAGTAATGAAAAACTGTTTTTT. Drawing the rest from reference TRBV2 and TRBJ1-4, the complete variable domain is EPEVTQTPSHQVTQMGQEVILRCVPISNHLYFYWYRQILGQKVEFLVSFYNNEISEKSEIFDDQFSVERPDGSNFTLKIRSTKLEDSAMYFCASTRGTGSNEKLFFGSGTQLSVL.

The rearrangement uses TRBV28 and TRBJ1-1, with D possibly being TRBD1 (5 bases). CDR3 size: 17 residues. The V gene lost 3 bases and the J gene lost 7 bases, with 24 bases spanning the gap. Germline lookup yields CDR1 MDHEN and CDR2 SYDVKM. The CDR3 sequence: CASSFDSGRKGAHEAFF. CDR3 nucleotide sequence: TGTGCCAGCAGTTTTGATTCCGGGAGAAAAGGGGCCCATGAAGCTTTCTTT. Supplemented by reference TRBV28 and TRBJ1-1, the full variable domain reads DVKVTQSSRYLVKRTGEKVFLECVQDMDHENMFWYRQDPGLGLRLIYFSYDVKMKEKGDIPEGYSVSREKKERFSLILESASTNQTSMYLCASSFDSGRKGAHEAFFGQGTRLTVV.

The chain uses TRBV4-1 and TRBJ2-5; D might be TRBD2 (7 bases). The V gene's germline CDR1 is MGHRA and CDR2 YSYEKL. The CDR3 totals 17 residues. V dropped 0 bases and J dropped 4 bases, with 18 bases sitting between them. CDR3 in amino acids: CASSQDPRGGAGETQYF. The DNA of the CDR3 is TGCGCCAGCAGCCAAGATCCAAGGGGGGGGGCCGGAGAGACCCAGTACTTC.

With regard to this clone: Distinct nucleotide sequences in the sample also encode this CDR3. This chain joins TRBV18 and TRBJ1-4; the match to TRBD1 covers 9 bases. Trimming cost V 3 bases and J 5 bases; bases outside gene matches: 1. CDR3 length equals 14 residues. CDR1 and CDR2 (germline): KGHSH, LQKENI. CDR3 sequence: CASSPGQGNEKLFF. CDR3 coding DNA: TGTGCCAGCTCACCGGGACAGGGCAATGAAAAACTGTTTTTT.

The chain combines TRBV27 with TRBJ1-6; D is unresolved. The CDR3 is made up of 15 amino acids. The V end lost 2 bases, the J end lost 9 bases, and 14 bases lay between the germline ends. Per germline, CDR1 MNHEY and CDR2 SMNVEV (reference sequence). CDR3 sequence: CASSLVFPYSSPLHF. In DNA, the CDR3 is TGTGCCAGCAGTTTAGTTTTCCCTTACAGTTCACCCCTCCACTTT.

The J gene is TRBJ1-2, the V gene TRBV5-4, with D unclear. The CDR3 spans 15 residues. Looked up from germline, CDR1 is SGHNT and CDR2 is YYREEE (reference sequence). V lost 2 bases and J lost 8, with 19 bases in between. As DNA, the CDR3 is TGTGCCAGCAGCTTCCCTGCCGGGAGCCGAGGGGGCTACACCTTC. Translating it yields CASSFPAGSRGGYTF.

A single count supports this clone. The chain uses TRBV5-1 and TRBJ2-2; no firm D call. Trimming pared 4 bases from V and 7 bases from J, leaving 17 bases between. Germline assignment: CDR1 SGHRS and CDR2 YFSETQ. The length of the CDR3 is 15 residues. CDR3: CASSPAASQFGELFF. The CDR3 DNA reads as TGCGCCAGCAGCCCCGCGGCGTCGCAATTCGGGGAGCTGTTTTTT.

The rearrangement links TRBV11-2 to TRBJ2-1; 8 bases agree with TRBD2. The V and J ends lost 5 bases and 5 bases, in that order; junction bases with no gene match: 5. This CDR3 comprises 14 residues. The V gene's germline CDR1 is SGHAT and CDR2 FQNNGV. The CDR3 is CASSRGGFDNEQFF. The DNA of the CDR3 is TGTGCCAGCAGCCGCGGGGGGTTCGACAATGAGCAGTTCTTC.

The chain joins TRBV12-2 to TRBJ1-2; TRBD1 is the table's D call and was not checked against the DNA. TRBV12-2 is a pseudogene segment. CDR3 size: 13 residues. CDR3 sequence reads: CASRRDRIYGYTF. The DNA for the CDR3 is TGTGCAAGTCGCCGGGACAGGATCTATGGCTACACCTTC.

DNA for the CDR3: TGCGCCAGCAGCCAAGAAGCGGGTCGGGCTAGGAATGAAAAACTGTTTTTT. Protein sequence: CASSQEAGRARNEKLFF. V gene TRBV4-3 combines with J gene TRBJ1-4, with unresolved D. From germline, CDR1 is LGHNA and CDR2 YSLEER. CDR3 length equals 17 residues. V dropped 0 bases and J dropped 5 bases, with 16 bases sitting between them.

The J gene is TRBJ2-2, the V gene TRBV5-1; 7 bases are a match to TRBD2. Germline lookup yields CDR1 SGHRS and CDR2 YFSETQ. Trimming at V came to 0 bases and at J to 2 bases, leaving 4 bases not matched to a gene. There are 16 residues in the CDR3. In nucleotides, the CDR3 is TGCGCCAGCAGCTTGGGGCAGGGACTAAACACCGGGGAGCTGTTTTTT. Amino acid sequence: CASSLGQGLNTGELFF.

CDR3 loop: CASSLGAGEDTQYF. In nucleotides, the CDR3 is TGTGCCAGCAGCCTCGGGGCGGGAGAAGATACGCAGTATTTT. The rearrangement links TRBV7-2 to TRBJ2-3; 7 bases match TRBD2. From germline, CDR1 is SGHTA and CDR2 FQGNSA. The ends lost 5 bases at V and 5 bases at J; junction bases unmatched: 7. There are 14 residues in the CDR3. Full variable domain (remainder filled in from reference TRBV7-2 and TRBJ2-3): GAGVSQSPSNKVTEKGKDVELRCDPISGHTALYWYRQSLGQGLEFLIYFQGNSAPDKSGLPSDRFSAERTGGSVSTLTIQRTQQEDSAVYLCASSLGAGEDTQYFGPGTRLTVL.

In its sample, this clone was seen a few times. The chain joins TRBV2 to TRBJ1-5; 8 bases are a match to TRBD1. Germline V CDR1 and CDR2: SNHLY, FYNNEI. J was trimmed by 6 bases and V by 6 bases; bases with no gene match: 4. The length of the CDR3 is 13 residues. This CDR3 is CASSVQGVQPQHF. CDR3 nucleotides: TGTGCCAGCAGCGTACAGGGGGTTCAGCCCCAGCATTTT.

CDR3 DNA sequence: TGTGCCAGCAGTTCTTCAGACAGGGGTAATGAAAAACTGTTTTTT. This encodes CASSSSDRGNEKLFF. V gene TRBV27 combines with J gene TRBJ1-4; 8 bases line up with TRBD1. CDR3 length: 15 residues. V was pared by 4 bases and J by 4 bases, with 5 bases of the junction left unmatched. Per the germline V gene, CDR1 is MNHEY and CDR2 is SMNVEV (reference sequence).

V gene TRBV12-5 combines with J gene TRBJ1-5, with D maybe TRBD1 (6 bases). The V gene's germline CDR1 is LGHNT and CDR2 FRNRAP. This CDR3 is 18 amino acids long. The V end lost 0 bases, the J end lost 5 bases, and 20 bases lay between the germline ends. DNA of the CDR3: TGTGCTAGTGGTTTGGTAGTTGACAGGCCCGTGGACGATCAGCCCCAGCATTTT. Protein product: CASGLVVDRPVDDQPQHF.

CDR3 DNA sequence: TGTGCCAGCAGTTCAACCGGGACAGGGGTTGAAAAACTGTTTTTT. It translates to CASSSTGTGVEKLFF. This chain joins TRBV28 and TRBJ1-4; the match to TRBD1 covers 10 bases. CDR3 length: 15 amino acids. Germline CDR1 and CDR2: MDHEN and SYDVKM. Unmatched junction bases numbered 6, after V lost 4 bases and J lost 7 bases.

The chain couples TRBV30 to TRBJ1-1; tentative D call: TRBD1 (5 bases). This CDR3 has 12 amino acids. Trimming pared 1 base from V and 3 bases from J, leaving 6 bases between. The germline CDR1 and CDR2 sequences are GTSNPN and SVGIG (reference sequence). CDR3 DNA sequence: TGTGCCTGGAGTGAAGGGGACACTGAAGCTTTCTTT. Translation: CAWSEGDTEAFF. Combining the CDR3 with reference TRBV30 and TRBJ1-1 gives the whole variable domain SQTIHQWPATLVQPVGSPLSLECTVEGTSNPNLYWYRQAAGRGLQLLFYSVGIGQISSEVPQNLSASRPQDRQFILSSKKLLLSDSGFYLCAWSEGDTEAFFGQGTRLTVV.

This chain connects TRBV5-1 to TRBJ2-3, with a weak D call TRBD2 (5 bases). Trimming shortened V by 1 base and J by 0 bases, and 9 bases separated the two germline ends. The CDR3 is 15 amino acids. Germline V gene sequence: CDR1 SGHRS, CDR2 YFSETQ. This CDR3 is CASSLQRSSTDTQYF. The CDR3 DNA is TGCGCCAGCAGCTTGCAGCGGAGTAGCACAGATACGCAGTATTTT.

The chain carries TRBV6-4 and TRBJ2-1; D is possibly TRBD1 (5 bases). Deletions cut 6 bases from V and 7 bases from J, with 19 bases between. This CDR3 is 15 amino acids long. The germline V gene encodes CDR1 MRHNA and CDR2 SNTAGT. The CDR3 loop is CASSPGQGPANEQFF. The CDR3 DNA reads TGTGCCAGCAGCCCCGGGCAGGGCCCCGCAAATGAGCAGTTCTTC.

The chain recombines TRBV28 with TRBJ1-4; the D gene is possibly TRBD1 (5 bases). The V gene lost 5 bases and the J gene lost 7 bases, with 14 bases spanning the gap. The length of the CDR3 is 14 residues. The germline V gene encodes CDR1 MDHEN and CDR2 SYDVKM. CDR3 coding DNA: TGTGCCAGCAGTCGCACAGGTTTTGGTGAAAAACTGTTTTTT. It specifies CASSRTGFGEKLFF.

The chain has TRBV28 and TRBJ1-3; a weak D match, TRBD1 (6 bases). The V and J ends lost 2 bases and 4 bases respectively, with 15 bases between them. Germline V CDR1 and CDR2: MDHEN, SYDVKM. CDR3 length: 16 residues. CDR3 sequence: CASSLQQGTGGNTIYF. CDR3 nucleotides: TGTGCCAGCAGTTTACAGCAGGGGACGGGAGGAAACACCATATATTTT.

The chain recombines TRBV12-3 or TRBV12-4 with TRBJ1-1; D unclear. There are 12 residues in the CDR3. V was shortened by 7 bases and J by 3 bases, with 9 bases between the two germline ends. The CDR3 sequence is CASTSGYTEAFF. CDR3 DNA sequence: TGTGCCAGCACCTCGGGGTACACTGAAGCTTTCTTT.